The 3 T cell receptor beta chains below all came from one sample that was sequenced in a study of cytomegalovirus exposure and HLA in healthy donors (dated by TCRdb to the late 2010s). The library was built by means of the immunoSEQ multiplex PCR assay. For the multiplex PCR, a mixture combining 60 forward primers for TCR Vbeta segments and 13 reverse primers for TCR Jbeta segments was used. In TCRdb, the immuneACCESS table is reduced to in-frame sequences with V and J assigned. These tables do not hold every clone; where another copy was compared, an unresolved V gene accounts for under half, and the others remain unexplained. The sample table records some 150,000 clones; 72% of these occur just once. Less than 5% of the sample belongs to the ten largest clones. Sequencing was carried out using PBMCs. The receptors here all came from a man in his fifties or sixties in good health and CMV-seropositive.

This clone was seen a handful of times. The rearrangement joins TRBV5-1 to TRBJ2-3, with 9 nucleotides matching TRBD2. The CDR3 runs to 16 residues. The V and J ends lost 0 bases and 5 bases, in that order; junction bases with no gene match: 7. CDR1 SGHRS and CDR2 YFSETQ come from the germline V gene. The CDR3 coding sequence is TGCGCCAGCAGCTTGGCGGCGGGAGGGCCTGAAGATACGCAGTATTTT. Its protein product is CASSLAAGGPEDTQYF.

The rearrangement links TRBV5-1 to TRBJ2-7; 8 bases map to TRBD1. Germline assignment: CDR1 SGHRS and CDR2 YFSETQ. The CDR3 contains 14 residues. The junction had 5 bases not matched to a gene; V was cut back by 6 bases and J by 0 bases. The CDR3 protein is CASTRDRSSYEQYF. In nucleotides, the CDR3 is TGCGCCAGCACCCGGGACAGGAGCTCCTACGAGCAGTACTTC.

The chain combines TRBV5-5 with TRBJ1-2; D unresolved. V was cut by 4 bases and J by 2 bases, with 12 bases left in between. The CDR3 sequence is 14 residues long. Germline V lookup: CDR1 SGHKS, CDR2 YYEKEE (reference sequence). CDR3 amino acids: CASSPRRVNYGYTF. The CDR3 DNA sequence: TGTGCCAGCAGCCCCCGCCGGGTAAACTATGGCTACACCTTC.